The 10 T cell receptor beta chains in this list originate from one sample, sequenced in a study of blood T cells in healthy people across ages. With a J-beta primer mix and a sample-barcoded 5' primer, a second PCR ran 7 to 11 cycles. TCRdb fed the 5' RACE reads into MiXCR, producing one record per CDR3 protein. The table records almost 550,000 distinct CDR3 sequences, approximately 25% of them present only once. These data were also filed under a second study, of T cells of mothers and their children.

Sequenced material: blood. These receptors were taken from a boy younger than 18 in good health.

The chain couples TRBV14 to TRBJ2-7, with D unresolved. With 2 bases removed from V and 5 bases from J, the gap between germline ends came to 13 bases. CDR3 length equals 14 residues. Germline CDR1 SGHDN, CDR2 FVKESK. CDR3 sequence reads: CASSQMGSTDEQYF. CDR3 in DNA: TGTGCCAGCAGCCAAATGGGCAGCACGGACGAGCAGTACTTC.

This chain connects TRBV2 to TRBJ2-7, with D tentatively TRBD2 (5 bases). The germline V gene has CDR1 SNHLY and CDR2 FYNNEI. The CDR3 runs to 15 residues. The V end lost 3 bases, the J end lost 5 bases, and 17 bases lay between the germline ends. CDR3 residues: CASSDAAAGVDEQYF. CDR3 coding DNA: TGTGCCAGCAGTGATGCAGCGGCAGGCGTGGACGAGCAGTACTTC. The full variable domain, in which reference TRBV2 and TRBJ2-7 provide the parts outside the CDR3, is EPEVTQTPSHQVTQMGQEVILRCVPISNHLYFYWYRQILGQKVEFLVSFYNNEISEKSEIFDDQFSVERPDGSNFTLKIRSTKLEDSAMYFCASSDAAAGVDEQYFGPGTRLTVT.

This chain joins TRBV7-9 and TRBJ1-2; no reliable D call. This CDR3 contains 14 residues. Trimming pared 0 bases from V and 0 bases from J, leaving 5 bases between. Germline CDR1 SEHNR, CDR2 FQNEAQ (reference sequence). The CDR3 sequence is CASSLALSNYGYTF. CDR3 in DNA: TGTGCCAGCAGCTTAGCTCTTTCTAACTATGGCTACACCTTC.

In its sample, this clonotype was seen a few times. This chain links TRBV7-2 with TRBJ1-2, with TRBD1 as a possible D gene (6 bases). The CDR3 loop spans 14 amino acids. CDR1 SGHTA and CDR2 FQGNSA come from the germline V gene. V lost 5 bases and J 8 bases, leaving 18 bases between the germline ends. CDR3 nucleotide sequence: TGTGCCAGCAGCCTGGATCCGGGAAGGGGGGGCTACACCTTC. Protein: CASSLDPGRGGYTF.

The chain has TRBV12-3 or TRBV12-4 and TRBJ1-6; a weak D match, TRBD1 (5 bases). With 3 bases removed from V and 4 bases from J, the gap between germline ends came to 10 bases. The CDR3 runs 15 residues. Here the CDR3 reads CASSFDRTYNSPLHF. Here the CDR3 DNA reads TGTGCCAGCAGTTTCGACAGAACTTATAATTCACCCCTCCACTTT.

This clonotype was detected only a few times. The gene calls are TRBV7-9 and TRBJ1-2; no reliable D call. V lost 5 bases and J lost 5, with 21 bases in between. The CDR3 contains 16 residues. Germline V lookup: CDR1 SEHNR, CDR2 FQNEAQ (reference sequence). The CDR3 is CASSPPHLVLPYGYTF. In DNA, the CDR3 is TGTGCCAGCAGCCCACCTCACCTTGTACTCCCTTATGGCTACACCTTC.

This CDR3 reads CASSGGAGGTDTQYF. Here the CDR3 DNA reads TGTGCCAGCAGTGGGGGGGCAGGCGGCACAGATACGCAGTATTTT. The rearrangement uses TRBV25-1 and TRBJ2-3; D is possibly TRBD1 or TRBD2 (6 bases each). This CDR3 is 15 amino acids long. From germline, CDR1 is MGHDK and CDR2 SYGVNS. The V end was cut by 4 bases, the J end by 1 base, with 12 bases between.

This sequence joins TRBV12-3 or TRBV12-4 and TRBJ1-2, with D possibly TRBD1 on 5 matching bases. Trimming removed 0 bases from V and 8 bases from J, with 16 bases in between. The CDR3 loop spans 15 amino acids. The CDR3 DNA reads as TGTGCCAGCAGTTTAGCGATGGGGCGGACCTCCGGCTACACCTTC. This codes for CASSLAMGRTSGYTF.

This sequence joins TRBV20-1 and TRBJ2-1, with D perhaps assigned TRBD1 or TRBD2 (5 bases each). The CDR3 runs to 14 residues. The V and J ends lost 0 bases and 7 bases respectively, with 13 bases between them. Germline V CDR1 and CDR2: DFQATT, SNEGSKA (reference sequence). The CDR3 protein is CSARDGSWGNEQFF. CDR3 nucleotide sequence: TGCAGTGCTAGAGATGGGTCTTGGGGGAATGAGCAGTTCTTC.

The sample holds many counts of this clonotype. The J gene is TRBJ2-5, the V gene TRBV10-3; 8 bases map to TRBD2. Germline V gene data show CDR1 as ENHRY and CDR2 as SYGVKD. Losses at the gene ends were 5 bases for V and 3 bases for J; bases not matched to a gene: 5. CDR3 length equals 14 residues. The CDR3 nucleotides are TGTGCCATCAGTTGGGGACTAGAGGAAGAGACCCAGTACTTC. The encoded protein is CAISWGLEEETQYF.